This TCR beta chain was profiled in a study of glioma-infiltrating T cells. Ten or more counts support this clonotype. Using RNA template, CDR3s of TCR alpha and beta were amplified with iRepertoire arm-PCR. MiXCR, applied by TCRdb to the multiplex PCR reads, yields one record per CDR3 protein. The sample contains about 130,000 distinct CDR3 sequences, approximately 23% of which appear only once. CDR1 and CDR2 (germline): MNHNS, SASEGT. This CDR3 has 15 residues. Trimming removed 6 bases from V and 6 bases from J, with 20 bases in between. The sample was glioma tissue, nonneoplastic brain tissue, or PBMCs (not recorded which). V is TRBV6-1 and J is TRBJ1-1; maybe TRBD1 (6 bases). The source is a human donor with low-grade glioma or glioblastoma, undergoing nonglioma brain surgery, or in good health (not recorded which). The CDR3 DNA sequence: TGTGCCAGCAGAAGCCATATCGGGGGCGAGTCTGAAGCTTTCTTT. Encoded protein: CASRSHIGGESEAFF.